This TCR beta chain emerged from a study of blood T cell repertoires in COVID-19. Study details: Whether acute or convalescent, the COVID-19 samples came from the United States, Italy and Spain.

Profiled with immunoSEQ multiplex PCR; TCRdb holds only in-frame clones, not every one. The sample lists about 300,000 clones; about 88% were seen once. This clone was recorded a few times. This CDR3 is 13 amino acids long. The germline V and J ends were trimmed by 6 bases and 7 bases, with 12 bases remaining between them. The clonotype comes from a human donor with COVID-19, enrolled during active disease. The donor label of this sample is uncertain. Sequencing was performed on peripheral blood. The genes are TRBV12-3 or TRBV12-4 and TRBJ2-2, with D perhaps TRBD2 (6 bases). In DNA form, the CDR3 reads TGTGCCAGCAGCACCCTAGCGAGCGGGGAGCTGTTTTTT. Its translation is CASSTLASGELFF.